Following are 25 T cell receptor beta chains from one sample sequenced in a study of T cell responses to AZD1222 COVID-19 vaccine. Profiling relied on immunoSEQ multiplex PCR, and the TCRdb table lists in-frame clones only, not all of them. Of 90,000 to 120,000 clones detected, around 94% appear once; the ten largest clones hold 2% to 2.5%. The material was peripheral blood, obtained on day 0 of AZD1222 vaccination. These receptors were obtained from an adult in good health.

The rearrangement uses TRBV28 and TRBJ1-2, with D perhaps matching TRBD1 (6 bases). The CDR3 is 14 amino acids. Per the germline V gene, CDR1 is MDHEN and CDR2 is SYDVKM. V shed 4 bases and J shed 3 bases, with 12 bases lying between them. The CDR3 loop is CASSSTTGYYGYTF. DNA of the CDR3: TGTGCCAGCAGTTCAACGACAGGCTACTATGGCTACACCTTC.

V is TRBV9 and J is TRBJ1-3; D gene ambiguous. The ends were cut back, 0 bases at V and 2 bases at J, with 12 bases in the middle. The CDR3 extends over 16 amino acids. Germline loops: CDR1 SGDLS, CDR2 YYNGEE. CDR3 nucleotide sequence: TGTGCCAGCAGCGTAGAGGTCTACGGGCCTGGAAACACCATATATTTT. Amino acid sequence: CASSVEVYGPGNTIYF.

In its sample, this clone was seen once. The DNA of the CDR3 is TGTGCCAGCAGCTTCGCGGACAGCACTGAAGCTTTCTTT. Translation: CASSFADSTEAFF. J is TRBJ1-1 and V is TRBV7-2; weak D call: TRBD1 (6 bases). The ends were cut back, 3 bases at V and 4 bases at J, with 9 bases in the middle. The CDR3 covers 13 residues. Per germline, CDR1 SGHTA and CDR2 FQGNSA.

This sequence joins TRBV6-5 and TRBJ2-7, with D uncertain. The CDR3 runs to 13 residues. Germline CDR1 MNHEY, CDR2 SVGAGI. Trimming cost V 4 bases and J 6 bases, with 13 bases left between them. The CDR3 here is CASSSYKTAEQYF. The CDR3 region has the DNA TGTGCCAGCAGTTCCTATAAAACAGCCGAGCAGTACTTC.

V and J are TRBV27 and TRBJ1-2, with a weak D call TRBD1 (6 bases). Germline V CDR1 and CDR2: MNHEY, SMNVEV (reference sequence). The V end lost 6 bases, the J end lost 8 bases, and 13 bases lay between the germline ends. CDR3 size: 12 residues. CDR3 bases: TGTGCCAGCAGACGTCAGGGGAGCGGCTACACCTTC. It translates to CASRRQGSGYTF.

The V gene is TRBV19, the J gene TRBJ1-1; TRBD1 is a possible D gene (5 bases). CDR3 length: 16 residues. Per germline, CDR1 LNHDA and CDR2 SQIVND (reference sequence). V gave up 0 bases and J gave up 0 bases, with 11 bases separating them. CDR3 in DNA: TGTGCCAGTAGTATAGATCGCGGGGCAATGAACACTGAAGCTTTCTTT. Translating gives CASSIDRGAMNTEAFF.

The chain combines TRBV4-2 with TRBJ1-1; no firm D call. Germline values: CDR1 LGHNA, CDR2 YNFKEQ. Trimming took off 1 base at V and 1 base at J, with 7 bases between the two ends. There are 14 residues in the CDR3. Here the CDR3 DNA reads TGTGCCAGCAGCCAAGCCCAAGCGAACACTGAAGCTTTCTTT. It is translated as CASSQAQANTEAFF.

This chain joins TRBV5-1 and TRBJ2-1; D uncertain. There are 12 residues in the CDR3. V was clipped by 0 bases and J by 9 bases, with 7 bases between them. CDR1 and CDR2 (germline): SGHRS, YFSETQ. The CDR3 region is CASSLASSEQFF. The CDR3 bases are TGCGCCAGCAGCTTGGCCTCCAGTGAGCAGTTCTTC.

This clone was seen a handful of times. This chain uses TRBV6-4 with TRBJ2-2; tentatively, D is TRBD1 (5 bases). The CDR3 contains 14 residues. The V gene lost 3 bases and the J gene lost 4 bases, with 9 bases spanning the gap. Germline CDR1 reads MRHNA; CDR2 reads SNTAGT. The CDR3 region has the DNA TGTGCCAGCAGTGAGGCAGGGATCACCGGGGAGCTGTTTTTT. Translated: CASSEAGITGELFF.

The CDR3: CASSSTGGEAFF. CDR3 nucleotides: TGTGCCAGCAGCAGTACGGGGGGCGAAGCTTTCTTT. The V and J genes are TRBV14 and TRBJ1-1; D is perhaps TRBD1 (6 bases). Germline CDR1 reads SGHDN; CDR2 reads FVKESK. The CDR3 is 12 amino acids. The V gene lost 5 bases and the J gene lost 8 bases, with 12 bases spanning the gap. The full variable domain, in which reference TRBV14 and TRBJ1-1 provide the parts outside the CDR3, is EAGVTQFPSHSVIEKGQTVTLRCDPISGHDNLYWYRRVMGKEIKFLLHFVKESKQDESGMPNNRFLAERTGGTYSTLKVQPAELEDSGVYFCASSSTGGEAFFGQGTRLTVV.

CDR3 residues: CASSTRAGTEPSTDTQYF. The CDR3 DNA reads as TGTGCCAGCAGTACTAGAGCCGGGACAGAGCCTAGCACAGATACGCAGTATTTT. The chain recombines TRBV27 with TRBJ2-3; 7 bases are shared with TRBD1. V was pared by 5 bases and J by 0 bases, with 14 bases of the junction left unmatched. This CDR3 has 18 residues. Per germline, CDR1 MNHEY and CDR2 SMNVEV (reference sequence).

The chain recombines TRBV5-6 with TRBJ2-7; no clear D. CDR1 SGHDT and CDR2 YYEEEE come from the germline V gene. The CDR3 spans 15 residues. V was trimmed by 0 bases and J by 4 bases, leaving 14 bases between them. The CDR3 reads CASSLVRSIQYEQYF. Written as DNA, the CDR3 is TGTGCCAGCAGCTTGGTACGATCAATACAATACGAGCAGTACTTC.

The chain employs TRBV6-2 or TRBV6-3 and TRBJ2-1, with 11 bases matching TRBD2. CDR3 length: 16 amino acids. The trim removed 0 bases at V and 4 bases at J, leaving 2 bases unmatched. Germline loops: CDR1 MNHEY, CDR2 SVGEGT. For the CDR3, the DNA is TGTGCCAGCAGTTACTCATCTAGCGGGGGGTACAATGAGCAGTTCTTC. It encodes CASSYSSSGGYNEQFF.

The chain uses TRBV6-6 and TRBJ1-4; no definite D call. Trimming took off 0 bases at V and 7 bases at J, with 15 bases between the two ends. The CDR3 sequence is 16 residues long. Germline lookup yields CDR1 MNHNY and CDR2 SVGAGI (reference sequence). In DNA form, the CDR3 reads TGTGCCAGCAGTTACTCGAACGTGGGATTCGGTGAAAAACTGTTTTTT. As protein: CASSYSNVGFGEKLFF.

The rearrangement links TRBV5-1 to TRBJ2-5, with D hard to call. The length of the CDR3 is 13 residues. Germline-derived CDR1 and CDR2 are SGHRS and YFSETQ. Trimming left V 4 bases short and J 2 bases short, with 9 bases between. CDR3 nucleotide sequence: TGCGCCAGCAGCCCCACGACTCAAGAGACCCAGTACTTC. It codes for CASSPTTQETQYF.

A single count supports this clone. DNA of the CDR3: TGTGCCAGCAGTTACTCCGCGTTGGGTTTAGCGGGGGCAAAGAATGAGCAGTTCTTC. This gives the protein CASSYSALGLAGAKNEQFF. The chain joins TRBV6-2 or TRBV6-3 to TRBJ2-1; TRBD2 aligns across 9 bases. The CDR3 runs to 19 residues. After removal of 0 bases from V and 7 bases from J, the junction contained 16 bases not matched to a gene. The germline V gene encodes CDR1 MNHEY and CDR2 SVGEGT.

The chain couples TRBV19 to TRBJ2-7; 11 positions match TRBD1. Losses at the gene ends were 5 bases for V and 0 bases for J; bases not matched to a gene: 3. The CDR3 covers 15 residues. Germline values: CDR1 LNHDA, CDR2 SQIVND (reference sequence). CDR3 DNA: TGTGCCAGTAGTTCCGGGACAGGGGGCTCCTACGAGCAGTACTTC. This encodes CASSSGTGGSYEQYF. Full variable domain (outside the CDR3, taken from reference TRBV19 and TRBJ2-7): DGGITQSPKYLFRKEGQNVTLSCEQNLNHDAMYWYRQDPGQGLRLIYYSQIVNDFQKGDIAEGYSVSREKKESFPLTVTSAQKNPTAFYLCASSSGTGGSYEQYFGPGTRLTVT.

The V call is TRBV15, the J call TRBJ2-2; possibly TRBD2 for D (5 bases). Germline CDR1 and CDR2: LNHNV and YYDKDF (reference sequence). The CDR3 is 12 residues long. Trimming removed 8 bases at V and 7 bases at J, with 11 bases between. CDR3 protein: CATGHGSGELFF. The DNA for the CDR3 is TGTGCCACCGGGCATGGGAGCGGGGAGCTGTTTTTT.

This clone was counted a few times. The chain recombines TRBV7-3 with TRBJ2-2; D unresolved. V lost 5 bases to trimming and J lost 0 bases, with 7 bases between them. This CDR3 has 14 amino acids. Germline loops: CDR1 SGHTA, CDR2 FQGTGA. The CDR3 DNA reads as TGTGCCAGCAGCAGGATGCCGAACACCGGGGAGCTGTTTTTT. Protein: CASSRMPNTGELFF.

V is TRBV21-1 and J is TRBJ1-5. TRBV21-1 constitutes a pseudogene. The CDR3 extends over 16 amino acids. CDR3 nucleotide sequence: TGTGCCAGCAGCAAAGGAACGACCGAGGGCAATCAGCCCCAGCATTTT. This codes for CASSKGTTEGNQPQHF.

The CDR3 sequence: CASSFFVGSNTGELFF. The CDR3, as DNA: TGTGCCAGCAGCTTTTTTGTGGGTTCAAACACCGGGGAGCTGTTTTTT. The chain combines TRBV5-6 with TRBJ2-2; D gene ambiguous. Germline V gives CDR1 SGHDT, CDR2 YYEEEE. V lost 2 bases to trimming and J lost 2 bases, with 13 bases between them. The CDR3 extends over 16 amino acids.

The rearrangement joins TRBV25-1 to TRBJ2-1; TRBD2 agrees at 8 bases. In germline, CDR1 is MGHDK, CDR2 SYGVNS. The ends lost 1 base at V and 4 bases at J; junction bases unmatched: 9. This CDR3 is 17 amino acids long. The CDR3, as DNA: TGTGCCAGCAGTGAATTCGAGGGAGCGGGGGAGTACAATGAGCAGTTCTTC. Protein product: CASSEFEGAGEYNEQFF.

CDR3 bases: TGTGCCAGCGGTCCCTACGAGCAGTACTTC. It encodes CASGPYEQYF. The chain has TRBV28 and TRBJ2-7, with unresolved D. This CDR3 has 10 amino acids. With 8 bases removed from V and 2 bases from J, the gap between germline ends came to 4 bases. Germline loops: CDR1 MDHEN, CDR2 SYDVKM.

The V call is TRBV9, the J call TRBJ2-3, with TRBD1 matching 12 bases. V dropped 4 bases and J dropped 2; count of bases not matched to a gene: 5. Germline V CDR1 and CDR2: SGDLS, YYNGEE. The CDR3 is made up of 16 amino acids. The CDR3 loop reads CASSPGTGGTTDTQYF. The DNA of the CDR3 is TGTGCCAGCAGCCCTGGGACAGGGGGCACCACAGATACGCAGTATTTT.

This sequence joins TRBV13 and TRBJ2-5; 7 bases line up with TRBD2. After removal of 6 bases from V and 3 bases from J, the junction contained 4 bases not matched to a gene. CDR3 length equals 13 residues. Germline CDR1 reads PRHDT; CDR2 reads FYEKMQ (reference sequence). The CDR3 here is CASRREVKETQYF. The DNA for the CDR3 is TGTGCCAGCAGACGGGAGGTAAAAGAGACCCAGTACTTC.